The T cell receptor beta chain described here comes from a study of T cells in tuberculosis (dated by TCRdb to 2017 to 2018). Some background on the complete study: The study combined CD1B tetramers and high-throughput TCR immunosequencing to characterize T cells specific for the mycobacterial lipid antigen glucose monomycolate (GMM). A South African clinical cohort compared IGRA-negative adolescents, IGRA-positive adolescents with latent tuberculosis and adults with active tuberculosis, around ten per group. PBMC from patients with active tuberculosis were archived either before the start of standard anti-tuberculosis treatment or within 7 days of starting that treatment. Overall study results and their limits: Compared with IGRA-negative controls, TCR-alpha repertoires from active tuberculosis had smaller mean NN-distances to GMM-specific TCRs, which suggests that these TCRs underwent clonal expansion. Using GEM motif frequencies, a classifier achieved approximately 73% accuracy, whereas a classifier built on the diverse GMM-specific repertoire got to approximately 87% accuracy (AUROC roughly 0.88). Clinical samples were chosen by availability of cryopreserved specimens, and active tuberculosis cases were adults while controls were adolescents. The smaller NN-distances in active tuberculosis patients were driven in part by shorter CDR3-alpha lengths, while the difference seen for TCR-beta was not statistically significant.

This clone was detected only once. What antigen it recognizes has not been identified. No base qualities exist here, and no much larger clone lies one base off it. Explained via the paper, the time point label denotes: new active TB diagnosis, blood taken before or within 7 days of starting treatment. Active tuberculosis patients were HIV-seronegative South African adults aged 18 years or older with a new diagnosis. Confirmation of active tuberculosis was based on positive sputum smear microscopy and/or a positive M. tuberculosis culture. Immunosequencing of unsorted cryopreserved PBMC covered, on average, approximately 100,000 T cells per clinical donor. V and J are trimmed by 8 bases and 8 bases, and the gene matches miss 8 bases of the junction. The CDR3 has 12 amino acids, counting the end cysteine and phenylalanine. The DNA shown is the 36-base CDR3, in frame from base 1. The germline V gene sets CDR1 to SNHLY and CDR2 to FYNNEI.

The immunoSEQ multiplex PCR assay was used to generate TCR libraries, with TCR-beta and/or TCR-alpha/delta assays applied to each sample. The amplified TCR libraries were sequenced on the Illumina high-throughput platform. As for the original processing: Clustering and dimensionality reduction were performed using pairwise TCRdist distances among GMM-specific receptors from ex vivo sorted or in vitro expanded T cells. Each clinical repertoire received a mean NN-distance score, defined as the average TCRdist to the nearest 10% of tetramer-positive reference sequences. GEM TCR motif frequency was calculated as the fraction of unique TCRs that matched known GEM sequences by V/J usage and CDR3 length. Linear discriminant analysis with leave-one-out cross-validation, implemented in scikit-learn, was used to classify active tuberculosis. This is the immuneACCESS table as TCRdb keeps it, with only in-frame sequences that have V and J called. A part of the clones is gone; compared with another copy, unresolved V genes explain less than half, and the rest is unexplained. V and J calls plus clone size are reproduced from that table; the DNA served to infer D and trimming. For this sample the table gives around 30,000 clones, of which over 85% were detected only once. Of the sample, over 10% falls within the top ten clones.

The TCR originated in an adult with tuberculosis. Recombination connected TRBV2 to TRBJ2-7; TRBD1 fits 8 bases in the junction. Specimen: PBMCs, collected at tuberculosis diagnosis. The CDR3 here reads CASGGQVVQQYF. The DNA sequence is TGTGCCAGCGGGGGACAGGTCGTACAGCAGTACTTC.